These 9 T cell receptor beta chains were sequenced from one sample in a study of beta chain features in type 1 diabetes. The entirety of the isolated RNA underwent reverse transcription, so expressed TCRB transcripts were sequenced. Sequencing was performed with immunoSEQ multiplex PCR; in TCRdb, only in-frame clones are kept and a portion is missing. Counted here are under 450,000 clones, 14% occurring once; the ten biggest clones make up roughly 0.04%. The sample taken for sequencing was naive CD4+ T cells from blood. These TCRs come from a man aged 25 to 40 in good health.

This clone was seen a few times. This CDR3 is CASSDQGIGSGNTIYF. The CDR3 nucleotides read TGTGCCAGCAGTGATCAGGGGATCGGCTCTGGAAACACCATATATTTT. The V gene is TRBV25-1, the J gene TRBJ1-3, with a tentative D call TRBD1 (6 bases). The V end lost 3 bases, the J end lost 0 bases, and 12 bases lay between the germline ends. Germline values: CDR1 MGHDK, CDR2 SYGVNS. The CDR3 covers 16 residues.

This chain uses TRBV7-3 with TRBJ2-1; D unclear. Germline loops: CDR1 SGHTA, CDR2 FQGTGA. Trimming shortened V by 6 bases and J by 3 bases, and 15 bases separated the two germline ends. The CDR3 has 15 amino acids. CDR3 in DNA: TGTGCCAGCAGTTATCGGCCTACCCACTACAATGAGCAGTTCTTC. Translation: CASSYRPTHYNEQFF. The full variable domain, completed using reference TRBV7-3 and TRBJ2-1, is GAGVSQTPSNKVTEKGKYVELRCDPISGHTALYWYRQSLGQGPEFLIYFQGTGAADDSGLPNDRFFAVRPEGSVSTLKIQRTERGDSAVYLCASSYRPTHYNEQFFGPGTRLTVL.

This chain uses TRBV9 with TRBJ2-1; D call uncertain. The CDR3 loop spans 14 amino acids. The V end was cut by 7 bases, the J end by 0 bases, with 11 bases between. The germline V gene encodes CDR1 SGDLS and CDR2 YYNGEE. DNA for the CDR3: TGTGCCAGCTCCTGGCAGGACTCCTACAATGAGCAGTTCTTC. Its protein product is CASSWQDSYNEQFF.

This clone appeared a few times. The genes are TRBV10-3 and TRBJ1-5, with 7 bases identical to TRBD1. Unmatched junction bases numbered 2, after V lost 0 bases and J lost 6 bases. The CDR3 extends over 14 amino acids. Germline loops: CDR1 ENHRY, CDR2 SYGVKD. The CDR3 DNA reads TGTGCCATCAGTGAGTCGAGGGGGCCTCAGCCCCAGCATTTT. Translation: CAISESRGPQPQHF.

The rearrangement uses TRBV28 and TRBJ2-5; D is uncertain. The CDR3 spans 10 residues. With 3 bases removed from V and 6 bases from J, the gap between germline ends came to 2 bases. Germline V gene sequence: CDR1 MDHEN, CDR2 SYDVKM. The CDR3 loop is CASSFKTQYF. The CDR3 DNA reads TGTGCCAGCAGTTTTAAGACCCAGTACTTC.

The chain is built from TRBV23-1 and TRBJ1-2; perhaps TRBD1 as D (6 bases). TRBV23-1 is an ORF for which the function is uncertain. V shed 6 bases and J shed 4 bases, with 21 bases lying between them. The CDR3 consists of 16 residues. CDR3 in amino acids: CASRGQTRETTYGYTF. DNA of the CDR3: TGCGCCAGCAGAGGACAGACGCGCGAAACCACCTATGGCTACACCTTC.

The V and J genes are TRBV4-2 and TRBJ1-5; 9 bases are a match to TRBD1. The V segment lost 6 bases and the J segment 3 bases; nucleotides outside the gene matches: 3. CDR3 length: 14 residues. Germline loops: CDR1 LGHNA, CDR2 YNFKEQ. The CDR3 coding sequence is TGTGCCAGCAGTCGGACAGGGGACAATCAGCCCCAGCATTTT. This encodes CASSRTGDNQPQHF.

This chain connects TRBV7-9 to TRBJ2-7; D is unresolved. Germline V gene sequence: CDR1 SEHNR, CDR2 FQNEAQ (reference sequence). Trimming pared 2 bases from V and 2 bases from J, leaving 4 bases between. The CDR3 contains 12 residues. The CDR3 coding sequence is TGTGCCAGCAGCTTAATGGCCTACGAGCAGTACTTC. It yields the protein CASSLMAYEQYF.

The table lists this clone with many counts. The V call is TRBV4-2, the J call TRBJ2-5; 9 bases match TRBD2. The CDR3 spans 15 residues. With V trimmed by 0 bases and J by 5 bases, 4 bases remained unmatched. Germline V CDR1 and CDR2: LGHNA, YNFKEQ. The CDR3 region is CASSQDRLAGETQYF. CDR3 coding DNA: TGTGCCAGCAGCCAAGATAGGCTAGCGGGGGAGACCCAGTACTTC.